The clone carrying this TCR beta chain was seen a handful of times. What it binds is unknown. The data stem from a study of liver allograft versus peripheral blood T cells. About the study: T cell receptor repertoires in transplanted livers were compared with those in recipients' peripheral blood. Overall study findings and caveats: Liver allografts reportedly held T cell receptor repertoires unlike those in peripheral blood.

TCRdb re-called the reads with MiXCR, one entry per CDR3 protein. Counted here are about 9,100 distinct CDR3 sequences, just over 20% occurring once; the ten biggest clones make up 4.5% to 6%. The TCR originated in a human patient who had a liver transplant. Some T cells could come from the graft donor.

The CDR3 DNA is TGTGCCAGCAGCTTCCGCGGACAGTTTGAGACCCAGTACTTC. Its protein product is CASSFRGQFETQYF. This rearrangement joins TRBV11-1 to TRBJ2-5; possibly TRBD1 for D (6 bases). The CDR3 contains 14 residues. V was clipped by 3 bases and J by 5 bases, with 13 bases between them. Per germline, CDR1 SGHAT and CDR2 FQDESV (reference sequence).